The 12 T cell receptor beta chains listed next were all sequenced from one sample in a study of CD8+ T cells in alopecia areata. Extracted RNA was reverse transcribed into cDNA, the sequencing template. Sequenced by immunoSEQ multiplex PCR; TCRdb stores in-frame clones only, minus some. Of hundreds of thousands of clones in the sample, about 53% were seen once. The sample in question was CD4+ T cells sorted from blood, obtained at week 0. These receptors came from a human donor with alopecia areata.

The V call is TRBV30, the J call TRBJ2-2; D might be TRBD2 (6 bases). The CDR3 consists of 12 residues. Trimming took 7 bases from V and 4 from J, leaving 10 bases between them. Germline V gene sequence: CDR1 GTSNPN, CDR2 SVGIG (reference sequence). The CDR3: CASDGGTGELFF. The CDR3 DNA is TGTGCCTCCGACGGGGGCACCGGGGAGCTGTTTTTT.

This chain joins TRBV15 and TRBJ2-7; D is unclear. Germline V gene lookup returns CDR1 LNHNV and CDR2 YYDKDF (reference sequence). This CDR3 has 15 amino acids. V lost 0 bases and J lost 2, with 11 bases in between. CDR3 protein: CATSREVSNPYEQYF. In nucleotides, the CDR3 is TGTGCCACCAGCAGAGAGGTCAGTAACCCCTACGAGCAGTACTTC.

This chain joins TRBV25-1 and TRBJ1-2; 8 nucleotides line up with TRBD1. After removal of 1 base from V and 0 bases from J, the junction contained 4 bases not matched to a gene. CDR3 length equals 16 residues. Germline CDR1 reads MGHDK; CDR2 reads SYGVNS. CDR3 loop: CASSELGTGANYGYTF. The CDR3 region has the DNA TGTGCCAGCAGTGAATTAGGGACAGGCGCTAACTATGGCTACACCTTC.

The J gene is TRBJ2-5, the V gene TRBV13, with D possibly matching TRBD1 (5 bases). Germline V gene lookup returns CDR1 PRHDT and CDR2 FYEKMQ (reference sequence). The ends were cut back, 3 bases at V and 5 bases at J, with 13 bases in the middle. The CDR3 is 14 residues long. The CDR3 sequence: CASSLGRLGETQYF. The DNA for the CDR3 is TGTGCCAGCAGCTTGGGGCGCCTCGGGGAGACCCAGTACTTC.

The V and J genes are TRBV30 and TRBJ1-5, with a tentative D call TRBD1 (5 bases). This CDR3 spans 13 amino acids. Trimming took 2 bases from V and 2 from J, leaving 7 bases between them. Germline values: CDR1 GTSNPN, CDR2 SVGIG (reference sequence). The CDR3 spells CAWSKQGNQPQHF. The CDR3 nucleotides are TGTGCCTGGAGTAAACAGGGCAATCAGCCCCAGCATTTT.

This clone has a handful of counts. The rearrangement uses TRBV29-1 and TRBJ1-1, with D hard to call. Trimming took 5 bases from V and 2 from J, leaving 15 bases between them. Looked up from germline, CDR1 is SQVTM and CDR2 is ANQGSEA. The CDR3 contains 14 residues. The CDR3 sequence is CSVFPFASNTEAFF. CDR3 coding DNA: TGCAGCGTTTTCCCCTTCGCCTCCAACACTGAAGCTTTCTTT.

The DNA for the CDR3 is TGTGCCAGCAGTCACGACAGCGTCAATCAGCCCCAGCATTTT. It specifies CASSHDSVNQPQHF. This chain links TRBV6-5 with TRBJ1-5; D is possibly TRBD1 (5 bases). This CDR3 is 14 amino acids long. The germline gives CDR1 MNHEY, CDR2 SVGAGI. V was clipped by 5 bases and J by 3 bases, with 11 bases between them.

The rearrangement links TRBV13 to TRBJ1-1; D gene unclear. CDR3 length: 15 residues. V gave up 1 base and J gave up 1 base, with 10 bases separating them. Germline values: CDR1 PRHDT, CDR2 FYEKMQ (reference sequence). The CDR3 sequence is CASSLDLRRNTEAFF. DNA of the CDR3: TGTGCCAGCAGCTTAGATTTAAGGCGGAACACTGAAGCTTTCTTT.

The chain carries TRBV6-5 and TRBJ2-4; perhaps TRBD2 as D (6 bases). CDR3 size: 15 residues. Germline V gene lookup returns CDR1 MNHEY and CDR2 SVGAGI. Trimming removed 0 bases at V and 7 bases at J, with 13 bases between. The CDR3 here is CASSYSVGLGNIQYF. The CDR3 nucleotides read TGTGCCAGCAGTTACTCTGTGGGACTGGGGAACATTCAGTACTTC.

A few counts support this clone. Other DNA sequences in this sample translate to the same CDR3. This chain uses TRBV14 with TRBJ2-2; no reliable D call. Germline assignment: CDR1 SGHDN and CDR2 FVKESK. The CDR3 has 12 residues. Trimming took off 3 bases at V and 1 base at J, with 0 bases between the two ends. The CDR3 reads CASSQNTGELFF. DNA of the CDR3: TGTGCCAGCAGCCAGAACACCGGGGAGCTGTTTTTT.

The CDR3 spells CASSVAGYTEAFF. In nucleotides, the CDR3 is TGTGCCAGCAGCGTAGCAGGGTACACTGAAGCTTTCTTT. V usage is TRBV9 and J usage is TRBJ1-1; weak D call: TRBD1 (5 bases). Looked up from germline, CDR1 is SGDLS and CDR2 is YYNGEE. Trimming took 0 bases from V and 3 from J, leaving 6 bases between them. The CDR3 spans 13 residues. The full variable domain, in which reference TRBV9 and TRBJ1-1 provide the parts outside the CDR3, is DSGVTQTPKHLITATGQRVTLRCSPRSGDLSVYWYQQSLDQGLQFLIQYYNGEERAKGNILERFSAQQFPDLHSELNLSSLELGDSALYFCASSVAGYTEAFFGQGTRLTVV.

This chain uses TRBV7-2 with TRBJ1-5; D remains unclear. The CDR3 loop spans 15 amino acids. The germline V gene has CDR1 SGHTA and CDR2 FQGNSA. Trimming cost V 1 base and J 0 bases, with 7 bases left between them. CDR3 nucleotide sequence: TGTGCCAGCAGCTTAGAAGGGCTTAGCAATCAGCCCCAGCATTTT. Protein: CASSLEGLSNQPQHF.